This T cell receptor beta chain was identified in a study of control samples from healthy donors and cancer patients. With V trimmed by 3 bases and J by 8 bases, 8 bases remained unmatched. This CDR3 is built from 14 residues. The germline gives CDR1 LNHDA, CDR2 SQIVND (reference sequence). The method was immunoSEQ multiplex PCR; TCRdb's version includes in-frame clones alone and lacks a portion of them. Here the sample spans approximately 94,000 clones, roughly 90% being singletons. Sequenced: blood. V gene TRBV19 combines with J gene TRBJ1-2; TRBD1 agrees at 8 bases. The sequence came from a woman in her twenties or thirties in good health. CDR3 DNA: TGTGCCAGTAGTATTAGGGCAGGGGGCACGGGCTACACCTTC. Translation: CASSIRAGGTGYTF.